Below are 24 T cell receptor beta chains sequenced from a single sample in a study of CD8+CD57+ T cells in acquired aplastic anemia. TCR beta VDJ combinations and CDR3 sequences were profiled from genomic DNA. TCRdb called the reads again in MiXCR, with one record for every CDR3 protein. The profile shows about 130,000 distinct CDR3 sequences, around 48% of them singletons. Sequencing was carried out using sorted CD4+, CD8+, or CD8+CD57+ T cells (not recorded which) from PBMCs. The receptors were gathered from a human donor in good health, serving as a control.

CDR3: CASSNWPTGGETQYF. The CDR3 DNA reads TGTGCCAGCAGCAATTGGCCCACGGGGGGCGAGACCCAGTACTTC. The chain recombines TRBV12-3 or TRBV12-4 with TRBJ2-5, with D perhaps TRBD2 (7 bases). This CDR3 is built from 15 residues. The V end lost 6 bases, the J end lost 5 bases, and 19 bases lay between the germline ends.

The chain has TRBV19 and TRBJ2-7; unclear D gene. The CDR3 runs to 15 residues. The V gene's germline CDR1 is LNHDA and CDR2 SQIVND (reference sequence). Trimming left V 9 bases short and J 4 bases short, with 22 bases between. The CDR3 protein is CASSQSIPRAYEQYF. The CDR3 DNA follows: TGTGCCAGCAGCCAATCGATTCCACGGGCTTACGAGCAGTACTTC.

This clonotype was recorded at least ten times. The V gene is TRBV5-1, the J gene TRBJ1-2, with D unclear. V lost 4 bases and J lost 5, with 12 bases in between. CDR1 is SGHRS and CDR2 is YFSETQ in the germline V gene. The CDR3 covers 13 residues. The CDR3 DNA sequence: TGCGCCAGCAGCCCGAGTCCGGAGTATGGCTACACCTTC. Translating gives CASSPSPEYGYTF.

The chain carries TRBV29-1 and TRBJ1-1; D gene unclear. V was trimmed by 4 bases and J by 0 bases, leaving 9 bases between them. The CDR3 is made up of 13 amino acids. Germline CDR1 and CDR2: SQVTM and ANQGSEA. CDR3 in amino acids: CSVAVTLNTEAFF. The CDR3 coding sequence is TGCAGCGTTGCCGTTACTCTGAACACTGAAGCTTTCTTT. Full variable domain (missing parts from reference TRBV29-1 and TRBJ1-1): SAVISQKPSRDICQRGTSLTIQCQVDSQVTMMFWYRQQPGQSLTLIATANQGSEATYESGFVIDKFPISRPNLTFSTLTVSNMSPEDSSIYLCSVAVTLNTEAFFGQGTRLTVV.

This clonotype was found many times. The chain is built from TRBV20-1 and TRBJ2-4, with TRBD1 matching over 7 bases. Per the germline V gene, CDR1 is DFQATT and CDR2 is SNEGSKA (reference sequence). The V gene end was trimmed by 3 bases and the J gene end by 3 bases; junction bases not matched to a gene: 5. CDR3 length: 14 residues. The CDR3 region has the DNA TGCAGTGCTAGGGAAGGGGGCGACAAAAACATTCAGTACTTC. Its translation is CSAREGGDKNIQYF.

The V gene is TRBV29-1, the J gene TRBJ1-4; a possible D gene is TRBD1 (6 bases). Germline V gene sequence: CDR1 SQVTM, CDR2 ANQGSEA. The CDR3 has 12 residues. V was pared by 6 bases and J by 10 bases, with 15 bases between. DNA of the CDR3: TGCAGCGTGGGGGACACAAGGGGAAAACTGTTTTTT. It is translated as CSVGDTRGKLFF. The full variable domain, with the rest looked up from reference TRBV29-1 and TRBJ1-4, is SAVISQKPSRDICQRGTSLTIQCQVDSQVTMMFWYRQQPGQSLTLIATANQGSEATYESGFVIDKFPISRPNLTFSTLTVSNMSPEDSSIYLCSVGDTRGKLFFGSGTQLSVL.

This sequence joins TRBV24-1 and TRBJ1-6, with 7 bases matching TRBD1. V was pared by 9 bases and J by 5 bases, with 3 bases of the junction left unmatched. CDR3 length: 13 residues. Germline CDR1 is KGHDR and CDR2 is SFDVKD. Here the CDR3 reads CATGQENNSPLHF. CDR3 coding DNA: TGTGCCACCGGACAGGAGAATAATTCACCCCTCCACTTT.

This clonotype occurred once. This rearrangement joins TRBV7-9 to TRBJ1-1; D gene unclear. CDR3 length equals 15 residues. Germline loops: CDR1 SEHNR, CDR2 FQNEAQ (reference sequence). V was trimmed by 2 bases and J by 1 base, leaving 11 bases between them. This CDR3 is CASSLRPQTNTEAFF. In DNA, the CDR3 is TGTGCCAGCAGCTTAAGACCCCAGACGAACACTGAAGCTTTCTTT.

This clonotype was counted many times. This chain joins TRBV20-1 and TRBJ2-2; D ambiguous. The germline V gene encodes CDR1 DFQATT and CDR2 SNEGSKA (reference sequence). The V end was cut by 0 bases, the J end by 1 base, with 6 bases between. This CDR3 is 14 amino acids long. The CDR3 nucleotides are TGCAGTGCTAGAGATCTGGGGAACACCGGGGAGCTGTTTTTT. It is translated as CSARDLGNTGELFF.

On this clonotype: The CDR3 does not close with the conserved phenylalanine or tryptophan, likely indicating a read error. Because the CDR3's place on the DNA is in doubt, the DNA is left out and the CDR3 is given as listed by TCRdb. The genes are TRBV7-6 and TRBJ2-5. Germline lookup yields CDR1 SGHVS and CDR2 FNYEAQ. 8 amino acids form the CDR3, both terminal residues included. CDR3 in amino acids: CASSLGDS.

This clonotype occurred many times. The V and J genes are TRBV9 and TRBJ1-1; D may be TRBD1 (5 bases). Looked up from germline, CDR1 is SGDLS and CDR2 is YYNGEE. The CDR3 extends over 15 amino acids. V was clipped by 4 bases and J by 2 bases, with 15 bases between them. The CDR3 loop is CASSPAGRGNTEAFF. The CDR3 coding sequence is TGTGCCAGCAGCCCTGCCGGGAGGGGAAACACTGAAGCTTTCTTT.

This clonotype was counted at least ten times. This chain uses TRBV11-3 with TRBJ1-2; maybe TRBD1 (6 bases). The V and J ends lost 0 bases and 8 bases respectively, with 13 bases between them. Germline V gene data show CDR1 as SGHNT and CDR2 as YENEEA. The CDR3 extends over 14 amino acids. DNA for the CDR3: TGTGCCAGCAGCTTAGAAGGCGGGGGCAGGGGCTACACCTTC. It is translated as CASSLEGGGRGYTF. Variable domain in full (rest from reference TRBV11-3 and TRBJ1-2): EAGVVQSPRYKIIEKKQPVAFWCNPISGHNTLYWYLQNLGQGPELLIRYENEEAVDDSQLPKDRFSAERLKGVDSTLKIQPAELGDSAVYLCASSLEGGGRGYTFGSGTRLTVV.

The J gene is TRBJ1-5, the V gene TRBV10-2, with TRBD1 matching over 8 bases. Germline loops: CDR1 WSHSY, CDR2 SAAADI. Trimming at V came to 4 bases and at J to 4 bases, leaving 12 bases not matched to a gene. The CDR3 is 17 residues long. The CDR3 loop reads CASSVRGGQGSNQPQHF. CDR3 DNA: TGCGCCAGCAGTGTAAGGGGCGGACAGGGAAGTAATCAGCCCCAGCATTTT.

The chain has TRBV2 and TRBJ1-5; tentative D call: TRBD1 (5 bases). Germline loops: CDR1 SNHLY, CDR2 FYNNEI. Trimming removed 1 base from V and 5 bases from J, with 6 bases in between. The CDR3 consists of 13 residues. CDR3: CASSEGGDQPQHF. The CDR3, as DNA: TGTGCCAGCAGTGAAGGGGGGGATCAGCCCCAGCATTTT. Full variable domain (missing parts from reference TRBV2 and TRBJ1-5): EPEVTQTPSHQVTQMGQEVILRCVPISNHLYFYWYRQILGQKVEFLVSFYNNEISEKSEIFDDQFSVERPDGSNFTLKIRSTKLEDSAMYFCASSEGGDQPQHFGDGTRLSIL.

A note on this clonotype: The junction differs from germline at one of its ends, possibly a read error. This sequence joins TRBV19 and TRBJ2-2; TRBD2 matches at 8 bases. The CDR3 covers 17 residues. Germline CDR1 LNHDA, CDR2 SQIVND (reference sequence). CDR3 in DNA: TGTGCTAGTAGTATTTCCACTAGCCGGGGGGGCCACGGGGAGCTGTTTTTT. It is translated as CASSISTSRGGHGELFF.

V and J are TRBV2 and TRBJ1-2; 10 positions agree with TRBD1. Germline loops: CDR1 SNHLY, CDR2 FYNNEI. V shed 6 bases, J shed 3 bases, and the junction held 4 bases outside the gene matches. The CDR3 runs to 14 residues. The CDR3 spells CASSGGTGDYGYTF. CDR3 nucleotides: TGTGCCAGCAGCGGGGGGACAGGGGACTATGGCTACACCTTC.

The sample holds one count of this clonotype. The CDR3 DNA is TGTGCCAGCAGGACAGGGGCCATCTATGGCTACACCTTC. This encodes CASRTGAIYGYTF. The chain uses TRBV9 and TRBJ1-2, with 8 bases lining up with TRBD1. After removal of 5 bases from V and 4 bases from J, the junction contained 4 bases not matched to a gene. CDR1 is SGDLS and CDR2 is YYNGEE in the germline V gene. This CDR3 spans 13 amino acids.

With respect to this clonotype: The junction departs from the called germline gene at one end, perhaps through a read error. The chain is built from TRBV24-1 and TRBJ2-1; D gene uncertain. The CDR3 contains 15 residues. Germline assignment: CDR1 KGHDR and CDR2 SFDVKD. CDR3 residues: CATSDSSRTYNEQLF. CDR3 sequence (DNA): TGTGCCACCAGTGATTCCTCCAGGACCTACAATGAGCAGCTCTTC.

This clonotype showed up many times. The chain links TRBV9 to TRBJ1-5; D call uncertain. V was cut by 4 bases and J by 4 bases, with 12 bases left in between. Germline CDR1 SGDLS, CDR2 YYNGEE. CDR3 size: 14 residues. The CDR3 DNA sequence: TGTGCCAGCAGCTTATGGGTCCGGAATCAGCCCCAGCATTTT. Residues: CASSLWVRNQPQHF.

In this sample, this clonotype turned up a few times. The V call is TRBV2, the J call TRBJ2-3; D remains unclear. The CDR3 totals 12 residues. With 4 bases removed from V and 4 bases from J, the gap between germline ends came to 6 bases. CDR1 and CDR2 (germline): SNHLY, FYNNEI. The CDR3 coding sequence is TGTGCCAGCAGTGCCTCGGCAGATACGCAGTATTTT. It is translated as CASSASADTQYF.

This clonotype was picked up many times. The V gene is TRBV19, the J gene TRBJ2-5, with TRBD2 identical over 16 bases. The CDR3 runs to 18 residues. Germline V CDR1 and CDR2: LNHDA, SQIVND (reference sequence). The V gene end was trimmed by 4 bases and the J gene end by 5 bases; junction bases not matched to a gene: 10. Here the CDR3 reads CASSNPGLAGGPWETQYF. CDR3 in DNA: TGTGCCAGTAGTAACCCGGGACTAGCGGGGGGGCCTTGGGAGACCCAGTACTTC.

In the case of this clonotype: Here the CDR3 omits its conserved ending phenylalanine or tryptophan, so a read error is the likely source. The DNA is omitted, as the CDR3 cannot be located on it reliably, and the CDR3 follows TCRdb's listing. The V and J genes are TRBV2 and TRBJ1-6; the table's D call TRBD1 went unverified against the DNA. CDR1 and CDR2 from the germline V gene are SNHLY and FYNNEI. The CDR3 length equals 10 residues, ends included. The CDR3 protein is CASSFGAGAT.

The chain couples TRBV19 to TRBJ2-3, with TRBD1 as a possible D gene (6 bases). The V end was cut by 6 bases, the J end by 14 bases, with 12 bases between. Germline-derived CDR1 and CDR2 are LNHDA and SQIVND (reference sequence). The CDR3 runs to 10 residues. The CDR3, as DNA: TGTGCCAGTAGGGGGGCGGATCTGTATTTT. Translating it yields CASRGADLYF.

This clonotype was detected ten times or more. The rearrangement uses TRBV19 and TRBJ2-3; tentatively, D is TRBD2 (6 bases). This CDR3 comprises 16 residues. V was clipped by 4 bases and J by 1 base, with 15 bases between them. Germline-derived CDR1 and CDR2 are LNHDA and SQIVND (reference sequence). The CDR3, as DNA: TGTGCCAGTAGTACCCGCGCGCGGGAAGGCACAGATACGCAGTATTTT. Its translation: CASSTRAREGTDTQYF.